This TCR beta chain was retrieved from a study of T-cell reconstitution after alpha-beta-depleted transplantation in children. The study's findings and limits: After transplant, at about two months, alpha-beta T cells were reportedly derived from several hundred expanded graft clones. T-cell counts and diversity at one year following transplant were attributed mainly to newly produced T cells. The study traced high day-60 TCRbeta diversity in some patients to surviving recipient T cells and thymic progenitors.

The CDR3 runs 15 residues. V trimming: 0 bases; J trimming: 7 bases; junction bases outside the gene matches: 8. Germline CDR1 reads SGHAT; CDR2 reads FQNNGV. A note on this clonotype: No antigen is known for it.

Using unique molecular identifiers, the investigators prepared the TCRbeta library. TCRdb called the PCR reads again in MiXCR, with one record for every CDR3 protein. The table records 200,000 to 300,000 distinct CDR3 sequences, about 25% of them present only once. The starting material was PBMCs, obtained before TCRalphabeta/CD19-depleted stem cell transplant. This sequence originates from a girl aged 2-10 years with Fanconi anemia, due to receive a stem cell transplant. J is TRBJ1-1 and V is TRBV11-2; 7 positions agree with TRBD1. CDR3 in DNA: TGTGCCAGCAGCTTAGACGCGGGGACAGACTTTGAAGCTTTCTTT. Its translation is CASSLDAGTDFEAFF.